This is a list of T cell receptor beta chains from one sample in a study of T cell responses to AZD1222 COVID-19 vaccine. Profiled with immunoSEQ multiplex PCR; TCRdb holds only in-frame clones, not every one. The sample has roughly 100,000 clones; about 93% are singletons. The sequenced sample was peripheral blood, obtained on day 0 of AZD1222 vaccination. These receptors all come from an adult in good health. The CDR3 runs from the conserved cysteine through the conserved F or W. A D gene is named only where the DNA matches it firmly.

>-|20|TRBJ1-5|TRBV7-8
TGTGCCAGCAGCTTCTATTCGGCGAATTCGGGGGCCCGAGGCAATCAGCCCCAGCATTTT
CASSFYSANSGARGNQPQHF
>TRBD1|13|TRBJ1-5|TRBV6-5
TGTGCCAGCAGAGGGACAGGAAATCAGCCCCAGCATTTT
CASRGTGNQPQHF
>-|12|TRBJ2-3|TRBV5-6
TGTGCCAGCAGCTTGGCTGGAGATACGCAGTATTTT
CASSLAGDTQYF
>-|13|TRBJ2-7|TRBV18
TGTGCCAGCTCACCAGACGGTCCCTACGAGCAGTACTTC
CASSPDGPYEQYF
>-|12|TRBJ2-3|TRBV19
TGTGCCAGTAGTACAACAGCGAGTTCGCAGTATTTT
CASSTTASSQYF
>-|11|TRBJ2-7|TRBV6-5
TGTGCCAGCGCCCGGAGCTACGAGCAGTACTTC
CASARSYEQYF
>-|13|TRBJ2-7|TRBV19
TGTGCCAGTAGTATACGACTAGCCTACGAGCAGTACTTC
CASSIRLAYEQYF
>-|13|TRBJ1-5|TRBV7-9
TGTGCCAGCAGCTTAGGCTTCAATCAGCCCCAGCATTTT
CASSLGFNQPQHF
>-|15|TRBJ2-3|TRBV6-4
TGTGCCAGCAGTCTACAGGGAGGGGGCACAGATACGCAGTATTTT
CASSLQGGGTDTQYF
>-|13|TRBJ1-1|TRBV13
TGTGCCAGCAGACAACAGGGGAACACTGAAGCTTTCTTT
CASRQQGNTEAFF
>TRBD1|16|TRBJ1-4|TRBV27
TGTGCCAGCAGTCCGGGACAGGGGCCAACTAATGAAAAACTGTTTTTT
CASSPGQGPTNEKLFF
>-|15|TRBJ2-1|TRBV29-1
TGCAGCGTTGAAGGGGCGGGGAACTCCTACAATGAGCAGTTCTTC
CSVEGAGNSYNEQFF
>TRBD1|18|TRBJ1-3|TRBV6-6
TGTGCCAGCAGTCCGAGGTACGGACAGGGCATTTCTGGAAACACCATATATTTT
CASSPRYGQGISGNTIYF
>-|15|TRBJ2-2|TRBV19
TGTGCCAGTAGTATATTAGGTGGGGACACCGGGGAGCTGTTTTTT
CASSILGGDTGELFF
>-|17|TRBJ1-1|TRBV2
TGTGCCAGCAGTGACATACCCAGTATTACTACGGGCACTGAAGCTTTCTTT
CASSDIPSITTGTEAFF
>-|13|TRBJ1-5|TRBV5-1
TGCGCCAGCAGCTTTAACGGGGATCAGCCCCAGCATTTT
CASSFNGDQPQHF